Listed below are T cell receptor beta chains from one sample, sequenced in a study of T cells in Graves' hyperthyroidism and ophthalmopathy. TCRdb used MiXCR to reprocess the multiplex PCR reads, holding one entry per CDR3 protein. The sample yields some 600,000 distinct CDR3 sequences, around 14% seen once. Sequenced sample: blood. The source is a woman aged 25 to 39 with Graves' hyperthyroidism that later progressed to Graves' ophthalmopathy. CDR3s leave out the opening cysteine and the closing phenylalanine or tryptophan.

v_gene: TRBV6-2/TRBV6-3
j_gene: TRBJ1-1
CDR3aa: ASSYVHDEAF

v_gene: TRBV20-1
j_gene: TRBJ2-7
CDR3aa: SARDRSGGVGVYEQY

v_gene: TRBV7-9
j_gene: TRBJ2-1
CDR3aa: ASSLSGASRNEQF

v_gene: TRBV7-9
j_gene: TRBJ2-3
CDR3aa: ASRLTGDSADTQY

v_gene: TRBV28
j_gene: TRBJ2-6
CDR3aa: ASRGTGPSGANVLT

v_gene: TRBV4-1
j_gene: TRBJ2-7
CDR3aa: ASSQVLRVYEQY

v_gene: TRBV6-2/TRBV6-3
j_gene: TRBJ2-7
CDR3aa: ASSTGQGVTYEQY

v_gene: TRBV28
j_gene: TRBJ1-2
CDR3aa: ASSLVPGAYYGYT

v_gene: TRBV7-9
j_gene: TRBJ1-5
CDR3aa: ASSPGTGGQPQH

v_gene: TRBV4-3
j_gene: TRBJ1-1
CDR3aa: ASSHGQGRTEAF

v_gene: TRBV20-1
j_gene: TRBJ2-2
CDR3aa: SAREQRRANTGELF

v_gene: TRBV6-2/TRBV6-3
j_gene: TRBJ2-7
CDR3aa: ASSLTSPLYEQY

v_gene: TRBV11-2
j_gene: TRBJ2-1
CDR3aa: ASRSQGMGYNEQF

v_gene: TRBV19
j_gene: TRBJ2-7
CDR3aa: ASSSQGGLAVSYEQY

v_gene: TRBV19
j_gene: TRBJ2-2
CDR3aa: ASSILQGTGELF

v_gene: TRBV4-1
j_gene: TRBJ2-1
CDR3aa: ASSQDRQELGGYEQF

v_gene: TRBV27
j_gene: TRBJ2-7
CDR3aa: ASSELTGRNYEQY

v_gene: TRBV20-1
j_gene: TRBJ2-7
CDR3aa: STNSGTAYEQY

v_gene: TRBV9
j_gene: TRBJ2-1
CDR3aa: ASSEDPPAGSSYNEQF

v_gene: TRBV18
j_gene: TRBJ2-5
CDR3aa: ASSPPVVETQY

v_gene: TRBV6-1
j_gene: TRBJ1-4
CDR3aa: ASSEGWGGLNEKLF

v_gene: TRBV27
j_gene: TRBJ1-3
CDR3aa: ASSPGRISGNTIY

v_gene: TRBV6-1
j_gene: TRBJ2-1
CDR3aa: ASSPIAGVTYNEQF

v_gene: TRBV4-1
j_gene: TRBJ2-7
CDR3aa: ASSHETGESYEQY

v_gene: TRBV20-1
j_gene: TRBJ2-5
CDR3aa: SARDPSGRGYQETQY

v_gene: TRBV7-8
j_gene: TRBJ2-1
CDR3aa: ASSLAGLAGANEQF

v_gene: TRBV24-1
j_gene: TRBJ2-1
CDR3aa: ATSDFTPAGGSNEQF

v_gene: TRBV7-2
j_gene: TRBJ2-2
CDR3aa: ASSPPGHPGELF

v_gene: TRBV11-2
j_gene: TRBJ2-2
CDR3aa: ASSSGEGRNTGELF

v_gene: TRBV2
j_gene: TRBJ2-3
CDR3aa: ASSEAEWGQGARDTQY